The rows below give T cell receptor beta chains drawn from one sample of a study of cytomegalovirus exposure and HLA in healthy donors. The table came from immunoSEQ multiplex PCR; TCRdb's copy has only in-frame clones and leaves some out. Among 150,000 to 200,000 clones listed, about 73% were seen once. Sequencing was done on a sample of PBMCs. The receptor source for this set is a woman aged 40 to 55 in good health and CMV-seronegative. Both conserved end residues are part of each CDR3. The D gene is left open where the match is weak. Clone size is not always given. Where it is, it says once, few, many or a class for expanded clones.

abundance	v_gene	j_gene	d_gene	CDR3aa	CDR3nt
-	TRBV9	TRBJ1-2	-	CASSVGWTATNYGYTF	TGTGCCAGCAGCGTAGGATGGACAGCTACTAACTATGGCTACACCTTC
-	TRBV9	TRBJ1-3	TRBD1	CASSPRQGGTGNTIYF	TGTGCCAGCAGCCCTCGACAGGGGGGGACGGGAAACACCATATATTTT
-	TRBV11-2	TRBJ1-1	TRBD1	CASSKQGPRPTEAFF	TGTGCCAGCAGCAAACAGGGGCCTCGGCCCACTGAAGCTTTCTTT
few	TRBV5-1	TRBJ2-7	-	CASSVTNYEQYF	TGCGCCAGCAGCGTAACTAACTACGAGCAGTACTTC
few	TRBV2	TRBJ2-5	-	CASTSESRETQYF	TGTGCCAGCACTAGCGAAAGTAGAGAGACCCAGTACTTC
-	TRBV5-1	TRBJ2-2	-	CASSLADTMNTGELFF	TGCGCCAGCAGCTTGGCCGATACTATGAACACCGGGGAGCTGTTTTTT
-	TRBV5-1	TRBJ2-7	TRBD2	CASSSASGGLYEQYF	TGCGCCAGCAGCTCGGCTAGCGGGGGACTCTACGAGCAGTACTTC
-	TRBV2	TRBJ2-4	-	CASSEPLAKNIQYF	TGTGCCAGCAGCGAACCCCTAGCCAAAAACATTCAGTACTTC
-	TRBV18	TRBJ1-2	-	CASSPAGTSYGYTF	TGTGCCAGCTCACCGGCCGGGACAAGCTATGGCTACACCTTC
few	TRBV6-6	TRBJ1-5	TRBD1	CASSDDRGGNQPQHF	TGTGCCAGCAGCGATGACAGGGGAGGCAATCAGCCCCAGCATTTT
-	TRBV6-5	TRBJ1-2	-	CASSYTHNRGYTF	TGTGCCAGCAGTTACACCCATAACAGAGGCTACACCTTC
-	TRBV19	TRBJ2-7	TRBD1	CASSTNRGQGYEQYF	TGTGCCAGTAGTACCAACCGGGGACAGGGCTACGAGCAGTACTTC
-	TRBV5-5	TRBJ1-3	TRBD1	CASSKHSGTGSGNTIYF	TGTGCCAGCAGCAAACACTCGGGGACAGGGTCTGGAAACACCATATATTTT
-	TRBV6-5	TRBJ2-3	TRBD2	CASSYRRGATDTQYF	TGTGCCAGCAGTTACAGGCGGGGGGCCACAGATACGCAGTATTTT
-	TRBV5-1	TRBJ1-1	TRBD1	CASSLRPTGAGTEAFF	TGCGCCAGCAGCTTGCGGCCGACAGGGGCCGGGACTGAAGCTTTCTTT
-	TRBV7-2	TRBJ2-1	TRBD2	CASSLTSGPYNEQFF	TGTGCCAGCAGCTTGACTAGCGGGCCCTACAATGAGCAGTTCTTC
-	TRBV12-5	TRBJ2-1	-	CASGPGHSGSYNEQFF	TGTGCTAGTGGTCCCGGCCACAGCGGGTCTTACAATGAGCAGTTCTTC
-	TRBV6-5	TRBJ2-2	TRBD1	CASSHRDSTGELFF	TGTGCCAGCTCGCACCGGGACAGCACCGGGGAGCTGTTTTTT
-	TRBV2	TRBJ1-6	-	CASSRPGPTATLHF	TGTGCCAGCAGTAGGCCGGGTCCCACGGCAACCCTCCACTTT
-	TRBV18	TRBJ2-3	TRBD2	CASSHTSGGTTDTQYF	TGTGCCAGCTCACACACTAGCGGGGGGACCACAGATACGCAGTATTTT
-	TRBV9	TRBJ1-2	TRBD1	CASSVVQIPGTGGKCYGYTF	TGTGCCAGCAGCGTAGTACAAATCCCCGGGACAGGGGGCAAGTGCTATGGCTACACCTTC
-	TRBV5-5	TRBJ1-1	-	CASSDYRDYTQEAFF	TGTGCCAGCAGCGATTACCGGGACTACACCCAGGAAGCTTTCTTT
few	TRBV6-5	TRBJ2-3	-	CASSYGGRGTDTQYF	TGTGCCAGCAGTTACGGGGGCCGAGGTACAGATACGCAGTATTTT
few	TRBV19	TRBJ1-2	-	CASSKQPAGLNYGYTF	TGTGCCAGTAGTAAACAACCGGCAGGGCTCAACTATGGCTACACCTTC
-	TRBV19	TRBJ2-4	TRBD2	CASSKASGLAKNIQYF	TGTGCCAGTAGTAAGGCTAGCGGATTAGCCAAAAACATTCAGTACTTC
medium-sized	TRBV4-2	TRBJ2-2	-	CASSPSMSGELFF	TGTGCCAGCAGCCCTTCTATGTCCGGGGAGCTGTTTTTT
-	TRBV5-4	TRBJ2-2	-	CASTPGAGSNTGELFF	TGTGCCAGCACCCCTGGGGCGGGGTCGAACACCGGGGAGCTGTTTTTT
-	TRBV5-8	TRBJ1-2	TRBD1	CASSLVQGANGYTF	TGTGCCAGCAGCTTGGTGCAGGGGGCGAATGGCTACACCTTC
-	TRBV12-2	TRBJ1-5	-	CASRLVPIPQHF	TGTGCAAGTCGCTTAGTTCCAATCCCCCAGCATTTT
-	TRBV6-5	TRBJ1-5	-	CASSIGAEGGQPQHF	TGTGCCAGCAGTATTGGGGCCGAAGGGGGTCAGCCCCAGCATTTT
-	TRBV27	TRBJ2-1	TRBD1	CASSRGSSYNEQFF	TGTGCCAGCAGCAGGGGGAGCTCCTACAATGAGCAGTTCTTC
-	TRBV18	TRBJ1-1	-	CASSVRVGTEAFF	TGTGCCAGCTCCGTTCGGGTGGGCACTGAAGCTTTCTTT
-	TRBV18	TRBJ1-1	-	CASSPPGTRGIMNTEAFF	TGTGCCAGCTCCCCCCCAGGGACAAGAGGGATCATGAACACTGAAGCTTTCTTT
-	TRBV28	TRBJ2-4	TRBD1	CASTGQGAAKNIQYF	TGTGCCAGCACCGGACAGGGGGCGGCCAAAAACATTCAGTACTTC
-	TRBV5-5	TRBJ2-7	-	CASSLRTTYEQYF	TGTGCCAGCAGCCTAAGGACAACCTACGAGCAGTACTTC
once	TRBV5-4	TRBJ2-3	-	CASSLAVTDTQYF	TGTGCCAGCAGCTTGGCCGTCACAGATACGCAGTATTTT
-	TRBV6-1	TRBJ1-2	-	CASSELTGAGFYGYTF	TGTGCCAGCAGTGAACTAACTGGGGCAGGGTTCTATGGCTACACCTTC
-	TRBV6-1	TRBJ1-6	-	CASRITPTYNSPLHF	TGTGCCAGCAGAATAACACCAACCTATAATTCACCCCTCCACTTT
-	TRBV15	TRBJ2-6	-	CATSRDPARGPLTF	TGTGCCACCAGCAGAGACCCAGCGCGGGGCCCCTTGACTTTC
-	TRBV6-5	TRBJ1-1	-	CASIVGGKSEAFF	TGTGCCAGCATAGTGGGGGGTAAATCTGAAGCTTTCTTT
-	TRBV6-1	TRBJ1-5	-	CASSDSLGNQPQHF	TGTGCCAGCAGTGACAGTCTAGGCAATCAGCCCCAGCATTTT
-	TRBV27	TRBJ2-2	TRBD1	CASSLYRGRTGELFF	TGTGCCAGCAGTTTATACAGGGGGCGCACCGGGGAGCTGTTTTTT
-	TRBV5-4	TRBJ2-1	-	CASSFSGGSYNEQFF	TGTGCCAGCAGCTTCTCCGGGGGCTCCTACAATGAGCAGTTCTTC
-	TRBV6-6	TRBJ1-1	-	CASTLGRTTEAFF	TGTGCCAGCACCCTGGGGAGAACGACTGAAGCTTTCTTT
-	TRBV10-2	TRBJ1-1	TRBD1	CASRGDRGFTEAFF	TGCGCCAGCAGGGGGGACAGGGGTTTCACTGAAGCTTTCTTT
-	TRBV14	TRBJ2-7	-	CASSQVGRGEQYF	TGTGCCAGCAGCCAAGTAGGAAGGGGCGAGCAGTACTTC